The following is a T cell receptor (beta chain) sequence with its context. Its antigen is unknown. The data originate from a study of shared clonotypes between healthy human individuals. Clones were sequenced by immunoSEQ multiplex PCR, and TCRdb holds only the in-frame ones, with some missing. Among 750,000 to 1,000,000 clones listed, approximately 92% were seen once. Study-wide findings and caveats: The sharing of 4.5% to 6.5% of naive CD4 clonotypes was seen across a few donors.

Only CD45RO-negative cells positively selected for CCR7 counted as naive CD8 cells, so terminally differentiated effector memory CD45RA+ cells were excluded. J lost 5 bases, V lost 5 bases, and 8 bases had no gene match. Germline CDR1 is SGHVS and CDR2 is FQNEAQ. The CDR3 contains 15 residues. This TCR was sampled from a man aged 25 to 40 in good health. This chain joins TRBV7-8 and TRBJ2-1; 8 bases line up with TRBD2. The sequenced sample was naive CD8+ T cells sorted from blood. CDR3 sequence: CASSLSSGLNNEQFF. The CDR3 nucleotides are TGTGCCAGCAGCCTTTCTAGCGGGTTGAACAATGAGCAGTTCTTC.